This T cell receptor (beta chain) appears in the sequencing data of a study of T cells after yellow fever vaccination. In TCRdb, the 5' RACE reads were re-called with MiXCR into one record per CDR3 protein. Of 80,000 to 100,000 distinct CDR3 sequences in the sample, 5.8% were seen once. The CDR3 covers 15 residues. Germline CDR1 and CDR2: MDHEN and SYDVKM. V was cut by 3 bases and J by 8 bases, with 14 bases left in between. This rearrangement joins TRBV28 to TRBJ1-6, with a possible D match to TRBD1 (6 bases). Sequences were derived from CD8+ T cells sorted from PBMCs, sampled 10 days after the yellow fever booster vaccination. This receptor was identified in a man aged 18 to 30 who received the YFV17D yellow fever vaccine. CDR3 amino acids: CASSLSGEGYSPLHF. The CDR3 nucleotides are TGTGCCAGCAGTTTGTCAGGGGAAGGGTATTCACCCCTCCACTTT. Looking up the rest from reference TRBV28 and TRBJ1-6 gives the full variable domain: DVKVTQSSRYLVKRTGEKVFLECVQDMDHENMFWYRQDPGLGLRLIYFSYDVKMKEKGDIPEGYSVSREKKERFSLILESASTNQTSMYLCASSLSGEGYSPLHFGNGTRLTVT.